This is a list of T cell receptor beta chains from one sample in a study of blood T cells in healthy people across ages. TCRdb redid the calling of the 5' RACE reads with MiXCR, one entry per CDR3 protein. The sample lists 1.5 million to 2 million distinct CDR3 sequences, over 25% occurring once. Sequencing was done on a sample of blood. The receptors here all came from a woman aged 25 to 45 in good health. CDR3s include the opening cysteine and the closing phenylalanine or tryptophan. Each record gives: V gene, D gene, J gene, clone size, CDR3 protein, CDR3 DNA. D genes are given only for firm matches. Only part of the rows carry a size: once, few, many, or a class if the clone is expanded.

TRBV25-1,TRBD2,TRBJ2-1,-,CASSEALAGYNEQFF,TGTGCCAGCAGTGAAGCGCTAGCGGGGTACAATGAGCAGTTCTTC
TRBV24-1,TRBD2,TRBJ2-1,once,CATSGLIAGSYNEQFF,TGTGCCACCAGTGGTTTGATAGCGGGAAGCTACAATGAGCAGTTCTTC
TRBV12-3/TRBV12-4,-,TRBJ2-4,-,CASSFGSAVKVQYF,TGTGCCAGCAGTTTTGGTTCGGCAGTCAAGGTTCAGTACTTC
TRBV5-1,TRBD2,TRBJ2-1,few,CASSGRTSDDNEQFF,TGCGCCAGCAGCGGGAGAACTAGCGATGACAATGAGCAGTTCTTC
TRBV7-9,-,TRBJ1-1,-,CASSATDSNTETFF,TGTGCCAGCAGCGCGACAGACTCTAACACTGAAACTTTCTTT
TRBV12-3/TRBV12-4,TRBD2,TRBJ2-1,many,CASRPSSGNNDEQFF,TGTGCCAGCAGACCTTCTAGCGGTAATAACGATGAGCAGTTCTTC
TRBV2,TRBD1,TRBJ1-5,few,CASRPGTGSNQPQHF,TGTGCCAGCAGACCCGGGACAGGGAGCAATCAGCCCCAGCATTTT
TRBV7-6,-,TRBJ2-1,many,CASSLAPSVNEQFF,TGTGCCAGCAGCTTAGCCCCTAGCGTCAATGAGCAGTTCTTC
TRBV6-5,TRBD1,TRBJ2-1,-,CASSFDRGPGEQFF,TGTGCCAGCAGTTTTGACAGGGGGCCCGGGGAGCAGTTCTTC
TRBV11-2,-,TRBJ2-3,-,CASTNPGNTQYF,TGTGCCAGCACCAACCCTGGGAATACGCAGTATTTT
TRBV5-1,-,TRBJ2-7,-,CASSLEASGGSSTSGRYF,-
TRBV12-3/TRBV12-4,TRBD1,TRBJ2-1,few,CASRDRAPYNEQFF,TGTGCCAGCAGGGACAGGGCCCCCTACAATGAGCAGTTCTTC
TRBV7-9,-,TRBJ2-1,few,CASSLAKGNYNEQFF,TGTGCCAGCAGCTTAGCGAAGGGAAACTACAATGAGCAGTTCTTC
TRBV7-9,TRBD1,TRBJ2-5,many,CASSLRYDRGSQETQYF,TGTGCCAGCAGCCTACGCTATGACAGGGGGTCCCAAGAGACCCAGTACTTC
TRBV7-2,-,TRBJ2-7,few,CASSDITYEQYF,TGTGCCAGCAGCGACATCACCTACGAGCAGTACTTC
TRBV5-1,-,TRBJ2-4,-,CASSWGAMYNEQYF,TGCGCCAGCAGCTGGGGGGCAATGTACAATGAGCAGTACTTC
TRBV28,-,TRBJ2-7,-,CASLGGARRIYEQYF,TGTGCCAGCCTGGGCGGGGCTCGCCGGATCTACGAGCAGTACTTC
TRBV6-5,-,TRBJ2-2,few,CASSQTPNTGELFF,TGTGCCAGCAGTCAAACCCCGAACACCGGGGAGCTGTTTTTT
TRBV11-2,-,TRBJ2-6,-,CASSLTGSGANFLTF,TGTGCCAGCAGCTTAACGGGCTCTGGGGCCAACTTCCTGACTTTC
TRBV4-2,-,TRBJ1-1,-,CASSRTVNTNTEAFF,TGTGCCAGCAGCCGAACAGTCAATACGAACACTGAAGCTTTCTTT
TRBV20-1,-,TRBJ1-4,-,CSARPAGRGDEKLFF,TGCAGTGCTAGGCCCGCCGGCAGGGGAGATGAAAAACTGTTTTTT
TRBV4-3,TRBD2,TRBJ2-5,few,CASSHLSGETQYF,TGCGCCAGCAGCCACCTTAGCGGGGAGACCCAGTACTTC
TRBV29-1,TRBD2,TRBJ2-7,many,CSVRGGGYSREQYF,TGCAGCGTTCGTGGGGGGGGGTATTCGCGCGAGCAGTACTTC
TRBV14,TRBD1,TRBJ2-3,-,CASSQGLDRPTDTQYF,TGTGCCAGCAGCCAAGGTTTGGACAGGCCCACAGATACGCAGTATTTT
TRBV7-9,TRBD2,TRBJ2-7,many,CASSSSLAVAGFTYEQYF,TGTGCCAGCAGCTCATCCCTTGCGGTAGCGGGCTTCACCTACGAGCAGTACTTC
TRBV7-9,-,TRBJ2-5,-,CASSHREKTQYF,TGTGCCAGCAGCCACCGTGAGAAGACCCAGTACTTC
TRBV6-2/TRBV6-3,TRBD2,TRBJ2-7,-,CASSFSGTSLPCEQYF,TGTGCCAGCAGTTTTTCCGGGACTAGCCTCCCCTGCGAGCAGTACTTC
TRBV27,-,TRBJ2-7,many,CASSRMGYEQYF,TGTGCCAGCAGCCGCATGGGGTACGAGCAGTACTTC
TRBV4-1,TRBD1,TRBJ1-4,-,CASSQDQGADRGKLFF,TGCGCCAGCAGCCAAGACCAGGGGGCGGATCGTGGAAAACTGTTTTTT
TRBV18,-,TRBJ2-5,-,CASSPGTTETQYF,TGTGCCAGCTCACCAGGAACGACGGAGACCCAGTACTTC
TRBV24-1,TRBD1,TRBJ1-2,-,CATSDSDRGRGYTF,TGTGCCACCAGTGATTCCGACAGGGGACGGGGCTACACCTTC
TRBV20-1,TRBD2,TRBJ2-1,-,CSAFSGDSYNEQFF,TGCAGTGCTTTTAGCGGGGACTCCTACAATGAGCAGTTCTTC
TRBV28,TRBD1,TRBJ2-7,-,CASSGRGGPSYEQYF,TGTGCCAGCAGTGGGAGAGGGGGCCCCTCCTACGAGCAGTACTTC
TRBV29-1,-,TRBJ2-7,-,CSVGADSYEQYF,TGCAGCGTTGGGGCGGACTCCTACGAGCAGTACTTC
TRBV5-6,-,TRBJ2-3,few,CASSLIDRSTDTQYF,TGTGCCAGCAGCTTGATCGACCGTAGCACAGATACGCAGTATTTT
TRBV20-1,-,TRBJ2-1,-,CSARAGVPNEQFF,TGCAGTGCGCGGGCAGGGGTCCCGAATGAGCAGTTCTTC
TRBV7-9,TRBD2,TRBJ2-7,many,CASSSAGGGEQYF,TGTGCCAGCAGCTCGGCGGGAGGAGGAGAGCAGTACTTC
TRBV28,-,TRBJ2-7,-,CASSGQTDYEQYF,TGTGCCAGCAGTGGACAGACAGACTACGAGCAGTACTTC
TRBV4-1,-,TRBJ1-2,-,CASSQGVQGWVYTF,TGCGCCAGCAGCCAAGGAGTGCAGGGCTGGGTCTACACCTTC
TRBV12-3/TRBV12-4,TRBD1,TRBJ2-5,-,CASRVTGLRGQYF,TGTGCCAGCAGGGTGACAGGGTTGAGGGGGCAGTACTTC
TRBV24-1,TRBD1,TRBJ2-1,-,CATSDAPGQGRSEQFF,TGTGCCACCAGTGATGCTCCGGGACAGGGTAGGAGTGAGCAGTTCTTC
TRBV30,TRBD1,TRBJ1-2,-,CAWRRPHGGQGPNGYTF,TGTGCCTGGAGGAGGCCTCACGGGGGACAGGGCCCTAATGGCTACACCTTC
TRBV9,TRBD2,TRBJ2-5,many,CASSVGLAEETQYF,TGTGCCAGCAGCGTGGGACTAGCGGAAGAGACCCAGTACTTC
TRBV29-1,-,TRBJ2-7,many,CSVRPGQADYEQYF,TGCAGCGTTCGCCCAGGGCAGGCTGACTACGAGCAGTACTTC
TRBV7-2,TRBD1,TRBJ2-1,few,CASSFTGENEQFF,TGTGCCAGCAGCTTTACAGGGGAAAATGAGCAGTTCTTC
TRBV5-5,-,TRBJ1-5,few,CASRPGLTEQPQHF,TGTGCCAGCAGGCCGGGACTTACCGAACAGCCCCAGCATTTT
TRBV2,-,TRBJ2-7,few,CASRMGRSDYEQYF,TGTGCCAGCAGGATGGGACGGAGTGACTACGAGCAGTACTTC
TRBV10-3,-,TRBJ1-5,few,CAISVDPDQPQHF,TGTGCCATCAGTGTCGACCCGGATCAGCCCCAGCATTTT
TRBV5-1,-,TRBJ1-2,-,CASSNGQLYGYTF,TGCGCCAGCAGCAACGGACAACTCTATGGCTACACCTTC
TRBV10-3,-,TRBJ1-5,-,CAISEGGENQPQHF,TGTGCCATCAGTGAGGGAGGGGAGAATCAGCCCCAGCATTTT
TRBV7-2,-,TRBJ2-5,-,CASRSPGGQETQYF,TGTGCCAGCAGAAGCCCCGGGGGCCAAGAGACCCAGTACTTC
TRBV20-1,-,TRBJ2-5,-,CSALQEETRYF,TGCAGTGCTCTCCAAGAGGAGACCCGGTACTTC
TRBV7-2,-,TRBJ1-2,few,CASSLARSASNYGYTF,TGTGCCAGCAGCTTAGCCAGGTCAGCGAGCAACTATGGCTACACCTTC
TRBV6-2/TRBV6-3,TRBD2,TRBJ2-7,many,CASSYSGTSGPYEQYF,TGTGCCAGCAGTTACTCCGGGACTAGCGGGCCTTACGAGCAGTACTTC
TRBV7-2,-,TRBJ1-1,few,CASSTGPRTEAFF,TGTGCCAGCAGCACGGGGCCGCGGACTGAAGCTTTCTTT
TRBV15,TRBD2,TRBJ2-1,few,CATSRGGSGSVLNEQFF,TGTGCCACCAGCAGAGGAGGAAGCGGGAGCGTTCTCAATGAGCAGTTCTTC